These 20 T cell receptor beta chains originate from one sample sequenced in a study of molecular identifiers for immune sequencing clone quantification. TCRdb recomputed calls from the PCR reads with MiXCR, one row per CDR3 protein. The data show over 550,000 distinct CDR3 sequences, 25% seen once. The sample comprised naive CD8+ T cells from blood, with Jurkat cell RNA spiked in. As for subset: FACS-sorted CD8+CD4-CCR7+CD45RA+ naive T cells. These TCRs come from a human donor in good health. Some libraries in this study had Jurkat cell RNA spiked in.

This clonotype showed up just a few times. The chain links TRBV19 to TRBJ2-1; tentative D call: TRBD2 (6 bases). With 2 bases removed from V and 4 bases from J, the gap between germline ends came to 12 bases. This CDR3 comprises 15 residues. Germline V gene sequence: CDR1 LNHDA, CDR2 SQIVND (reference sequence). The CDR3 DNA is TGTGCCAGTAGTATATCACTTGCGGGGTACAATGAGCAGTTCTTC. This translates into CASSISLAGYNEQFF. Drawing the rest from reference TRBV19 and TRBJ2-1, the complete variable domain is DGGITQSPKYLFRKEGQNVTLSCEQNLNHDAMYWYRQDPGQGLRLIYYSQIVNDFQKGDIAEGYSVSREKKESFPLTVTSAQKNPTAFYLCASSISLAGYNEQFFGPGTRLTVL.

The genes are TRBV19 and TRBJ2-3; D is perhaps TRBD2 (6 bases). Deletions cut 4 bases from V and 2 bases from J, with 19 bases between. Germline V lookup: CDR1 LNHDA, CDR2 SQIVND (reference sequence). CDR3 length: 17 residues. CDR3 nucleotide sequence: TGTGCCAGTAGTAGCCCCTCGGGTAGCGGTGTCACAGATACGCAGTATTTT. Amino acids: CASSSPSGSGVTDTQYF.

This clonotype was found many times. An end of the junction does not agree with germline; a read error may underlie this. The chain recombines TRBV5-6 with TRBJ2-3; 7 bases agree with TRBD2. The CDR3 is made up of 12 amino acids. CDR1 SGHDT and CDR2 YYEEEE come from the germline V gene. The chain's CDR3 is CASSLIPTSTDF. The CDR3 region has the DNA TGTGCCAGCAGCTTGATTCCGACTAGCACGGATTTT.

The chain uses TRBV27 and TRBJ1-5; D is perhaps TRBD1 (6 bases). Germline V gene sequence: CDR1 MNHEY, CDR2 SMNVEV (reference sequence). Trimming left V 5 bases short and J 9 bases short, with 14 bases between. The CDR3 consists of 13 residues. CDR3 residues: CASSQGGLPPQHF. The CDR3 coding sequence is TGTGCCAGCAGTCAAGGGGGGCTGCCGCCCCAGCATTTT.

This clonotype has a handful of counts. The chain has TRBV4-1 and TRBJ2-7, with 11 bases aligning to TRBD2. J gave up 3 bases and V 1 base, and 2 bases lay outside the gene matches. Per the germline V gene, CDR1 is MGHRA and CDR2 is YSYEKL. This CDR3 region has 15 residues. The CDR3 bases are TGCGCCAGCAGCCAAGTAACTAGCGGGAGCTACGAGCAGTACTTC. This translates into CASSQVTSGSYEQYF.

This clonotype was counted between two and nine times. This chain connects TRBV6-5 to TRBJ2-5, with 10 bases identical to TRBD2. Germline V gives CDR1 MNHEY, CDR2 SVGAGI. The CDR3 length is 16 residues. Trimming at V came to 6 bases and at J to 1 base, leaving 8 bases not matched to a gene. This chain's CDR3 is CASREILAGPQETQYF. The CDR3 DNA follows: TGTGCCAGCAGAGAGATACTAGCGGGACCCCAAGAGACCCAGTACTTC.

The chain couples TRBV20-1 to TRBJ1-1, with no clear D. The CDR3 totals 11 residues. Germline lookup yields CDR1 DFQATT and CDR2 SNEGSKA (reference sequence). V was cut by 3 bases and J by 6 bases, with 8 bases left in between. CDR3 in DNA: TGCAGTGCTAGTTTCGGGCCTGAAGCTTTCTTT. Its protein product is CSASFGPEAFF.

This clonotype was seen many times. V usage is TRBV27 and J usage is TRBJ2-7; maybe TRBD1 (6 bases). The CDR3 extends over 13 amino acids. In germline, CDR1 is MNHEY, CDR2 SMNVEV (reference sequence). V lost 5 bases, J lost 4 bases, and 12 bases lay in between. CDR3 loop: CASSPNQGYEQYF. CDR3 DNA sequence: TGTGCCAGCAGTCCAAACCAGGGGTACGAGCAGTACTTC.

This clonotype was recorded many times. The chain is built from TRBV30 and TRBJ2-3, with 9 positions matching TRBD2. The CDR3 runs to 17 residues. With V trimmed by 0 bases and J by 4 bases, 11 bases remained unmatched. The V gene's germline CDR1 is GTSNPN and CDR2 SVGIG (reference sequence). CDR3 sequence reads: CAWSVEWREGPADTQYF. As DNA, the CDR3 is TGTGCCTGGAGTGTGGAATGGCGGGAGGGCCCAGCAGATACGCAGTATTTT.

This clonotype was counted only a few times. This may be a read error, as it is one base from a much larger clone. The rearrangement uses TRBV29-1 and TRBJ2-3; 7 bases are shared with TRBD2. The V segment lost 6 bases and the J segment 2 bases; nucleotides outside the gene matches: 8. CDR1 and CDR2 (germline): SQVTM, ANQGSEA. The CDR3 has 14 residues. The CDR3 spells CSVRLAVTTDTQYF. CDR3 nucleotide sequence: TGCAGCGTACGTCTAGCGGTAACCACAGATACGCAGTATTTT.

This clonotype was picked up many times. The CDR3 loop is CASMQGITDTQYF. CDR3 DNA sequence: TGTGCCAGCATGCAGGGGATCACAGATACGCAGTATTTT. V and J are TRBV7-9 and TRBJ2-3; D may be TRBD1 (6 bases). The germline V gene has CDR1 SEHNR and CDR2 FQNEAQ (reference sequence). This CDR3 region has 13 residues. Trimming shortened V by 7 bases and J by 2 bases, and 10 bases separated the two germline ends.

This clonotype has ten or more counts. The V gene is TRBV6-5, the J gene TRBJ2-3, with 7 bases lining up with TRBD2. The V gene's germline CDR1 is MNHEY and CDR2 SVGAGI. V lost 6 bases, J lost 2 bases, and 11 bases stayed unmatched. The CDR3 length is 16 residues. This chain's CDR3 is CASRRGLVGYTDTQYF. DNA of the CDR3: TGTGCCAGCAGGCGAGGACTAGTCGGATACACAGATACGCAGTATTTT.

In regard to this clonotype: One junction end does not reproduce the germline sequence, and a read error may be involved. The J gene is TRBJ1-1, the V gene TRBV14; TRBD1 agrees at 9 bases. CDR1 SGHDN and CDR2 FVKESK come from the germline V gene. This CDR3 has 15 amino acids. CDR3 amino acids: CASSQEYRGHPEAFF. For the CDR3, the DNA is TGTGCCAGCAGCCAAGAGTACAGGGGGCACCCTGAAGCTTTCTTC.

For this clonotype: A much larger clone is a single base away; this may be a read error. J is TRBJ2-1 and V is TRBV6-2 or TRBV6-3; 10 bases line up with TRBD1. The CDR3 is 15 residues long. Germline CDR1 MNHEY, CDR2 SVGEGT. J was trimmed by 7 bases and V by 2 bases; bases with no gene match: 5. Here the CDR3 DNA reads TGTGCCAGCAGTTACAGTGGGACAGGGGAGAATGAGCAGTTCTTC. This translates into CASSYSGTGENEQFF.

This clonotype was found many times. The rearrangement joins TRBV12-3 or TRBV12-4 to TRBJ2-3; no clear D gene. Trimming stripped 3 bases from V and 4 bases from J, with 5 bases between. This CDR3 contains 12 residues. The CDR3 nucleotides are TGTGCCAGCAGTTTTATCCCAGATACGCAGTATTTT. It codes for CASSFIPDTQYF.

Note on this clonotype: Compared with germline, one end of the junction differs, possibly owing to a read error. The V gene is TRBV29-1, the J gene TRBJ2-7; 8 positions match TRBD1. The CDR3 is made up of 14 amino acids. Germline V CDR1 and CDR2: SQVTM, ANQGSEA. As DNA, the CDR3 is TGCGGCGTTGAAAAGACAGGGGCCCCCTACGAGCAGTACTTC. This codes for CGVEKTGAPYEQYF.

The sample holds a few counts of this clonotype. This sequence joins TRBV18 and TRBJ2-5, with 11 positions matching TRBD2. The CDR3 totals 17 residues. Trimming cost V 3 bases and J 4 bases; bases outside gene matches: 10. Germline CDR1 KGHSH, CDR2 LQKENI. CDR3 protein: CASSPTSGSLWGETQYF. In DNA, the CDR3 is TGTGCCAGCTCACCCACTAGCGGGAGCTTGTGGGGAGAGACCCAGTACTTC.

This clonotype showed up just a few times. This chain joins TRBV20-1 and TRBJ1-2, with unresolved D. The CDR3 extends over 11 amino acids. The germline CDR1 and CDR2 sequences are DFQATT and SNEGSKA (reference sequence). V was cut by 1 base and J by 6 bases, with 6 bases left in between. The CDR3 sequence: CSARVGDGYTF. The CDR3 DNA sequence: TGCAGTGCTAGAGTAGGAGATGGCTACACCTTC.

To note about this clonotype: One end of the junction is discordant with germline, which a read error may explain. The chain uses TRBV29-1 and TRBJ1-1; D gene unclear. The germline V gene has CDR1 SQVTM and CDR2 ANQGSEA. CDR3 size: 11 residues. The CDR3 sequence is CSVPKALEALF. CDR3 DNA: TGCAGCGTCCCTAAGGCTTTGGAAGCTCTCTTT.

V gene TRBV30 combines with J gene TRBJ2-7; TRBD2 matches at 8 bases. Germline values: CDR1 GTSNPN, CDR2 SVGIG (reference sequence). CDR3 length equals 13 residues. After removal of 3 bases from V and 7 bases from J, the junction contained 8 bases not matched to a gene. The CDR3 is CAWSLGTRGEQYF. The CDR3 DNA reads TGTGCCTGGAGCTTAGGGACTAGGGGGGAGCAGTACTTC.